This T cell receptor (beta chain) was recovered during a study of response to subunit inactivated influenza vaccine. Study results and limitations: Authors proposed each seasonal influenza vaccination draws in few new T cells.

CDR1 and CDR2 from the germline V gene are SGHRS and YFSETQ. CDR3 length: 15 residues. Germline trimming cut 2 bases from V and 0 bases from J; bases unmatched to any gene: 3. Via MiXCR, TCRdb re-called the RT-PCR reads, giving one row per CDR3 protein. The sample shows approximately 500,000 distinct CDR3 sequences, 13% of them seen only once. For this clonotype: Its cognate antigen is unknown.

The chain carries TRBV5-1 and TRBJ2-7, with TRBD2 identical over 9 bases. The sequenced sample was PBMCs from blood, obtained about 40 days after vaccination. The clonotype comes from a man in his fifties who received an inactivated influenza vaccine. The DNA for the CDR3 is TGCGCCAGCAGCTTCGGCGGGAGGGCCTCCTACGAGCAGTACTTC. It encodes CASSFGGRASYEQYF.